One and the same sample provided the 9 T cell receptor beta chains below, sequenced in a study of blood T cell repertoires in COVID-19. Assay: immunoSEQ multiplex PCR; the TCRdb copy retains only in-frame clones and omits some. The table includes under 200,000 clones, around 90% detected once. What was sequenced was peripheral blood. These receptors were taken from a man aged 45-65 years who had recovered from COVID-19.

The V and J genes are TRBV18 and TRBJ2-6; unclear D gene. V dropped 0 bases and J dropped 0 bases, with 3 bases sitting between them. Germline V lookup: CDR1 KGHSH, CDR2 LQKENI. The CDR3 length is 15 residues. CDR3 residues: CASSPPISGANVLTF. The CDR3 region has the DNA TGTGCCAGCTCACCACCCATCTCTGGGGCCAACGTCCTGACTTTC.

The rearrangement uses TRBV2 and TRBJ2-1; TRBD2 matches at 7 bases. This CDR3 comprises 16 residues. Unmatched junction bases numbered 8, after V lost 2 bases and J lost 4 bases. Germline values: CDR1 SNHLY, CDR2 FYNNEI. DNA of the CDR3: TGTGCCAGCAGTGAAATAGGCGGGAGTGGGTACAATGAGCAGTTCTTC. This translates into CASSEIGGSGYNEQFF.

V and J are TRBV3-1 (or the pseudogene TRBV3-2) and TRBJ1-2; D might be TRBD1 (6 bases). The CDR3 has 17 amino acids. Germline V gene sequence: CDR1 LGHDT, CDR2 YNNKEL (reference sequence). Between the trimmed V and J ends, which lost 1 base and 1 base, there was a span of 16 bases. Here the CDR3 reads CASSQGGGVRGNYGYTF. The CDR3 coding sequence is TGTGCCAGCAGCCAAGGAGGGGGGGTCCGGGGTAACTATGGCTACACCTTC.

The rearrangement joins TRBV4-3 to TRBJ1-1; a weak D match, TRBD1 (5 bases). CDR3 size: 15 residues. Between the trimmed V and J ends, which lost 0 bases and 5 bases, there was a span of 13 bases. Germline lookup yields CDR1 LGHNA and CDR2 YSLEER. The CDR3 bases are TGCGCCAGCAGCCAAGATCGGAGGGGAAGAACTGAAGCTTTCTTT. As protein: CASSQDRRGRTEAFF.

This clone has at least ten counts. This chain uses TRBV28 with TRBJ2-1; 8 bases fit TRBD2. V was clipped by 6 bases and J by 7 bases; unmatched bases: 14. The CDR3 contains 16 residues. Per the germline V gene, CDR1 is MDHEN and CDR2 is SYDVKM. CDR3: CASSTSGSGGLNEQFF. In nucleotides, the CDR3 is TGTGCCAGCAGCACTTCAGGGAGCGGGGGTTTGAATGAGCAGTTCTTC.

The chain recombines TRBV7-6 with TRBJ1-3, with D possibly matching TRBD1 (6 bases). CDR1 is SGHVS, CDR2 FNYEAQ, per germline. V was clipped by 4 bases and J by 2 bases, with 9 bases between them. The CDR3 contains 14 residues. CDR3 coding DNA: TGTGCCAGCAGCTCCAGGGGAGCTGGAAACACCATATATTTT. This translates into CASSSRGAGNTIYF. Full variable domain (remainder filled in from reference TRBV7-6 and TRBJ1-3): GAGVSQSPRYKVTKRGQDVALRCDPISGHVSLYWYRQALGQGPEFLTYFNYEAQQDKSGLPNDRFSAERPEGSISTLTIQRTEQRDSAMYRCASSSRGAGNTIYFGEGSWLTVV.

This clone was seen a handful of times. The genes are TRBV11-2 and TRBJ1-1; the D is unclear. Germline V gives CDR1 SGHAT, CDR2 FQNNGV. V lost 1 base and J 1 base, leaving 13 bases between the germline ends. CDR3 length: 16 amino acids. This chain's CDR3 is CASSLGIGRENTEAFF. CDR3 sequence (DNA): TGTGCCAGCAGCTTAGGTATAGGGAGGGAGAACACTGAAGCTTTCTTT.

This clone showed up just a few times. The chain couples TRBV18 to TRBJ1-6; 9 bases align to TRBD1. J was trimmed by 10 bases and V by 6 bases; bases with no gene match: 7. Germline V lookup: CDR1 KGHSH, CDR2 LQKENI. CDR3 length equals 14 residues. CDR3 region: CASSLRDRESPLHF. CDR3 coding DNA: TGTGCCAGCTCCCTAAGGGACAGGGAATCACCCCTCCACTTT. Using reference TRBV18 and TRBJ1-6 for the parts outside the CDR3, the full variable domain is NAGVMQNPRHLVRRRGQEARLRCSPMKGHSHVYWYRQLPEEGLKFMVYLQKENIIDESGMPKERFSAEFPKEGPSILRIQQVVRGDSAAYFCASSLRDRESPLHFGNGTRLTVT.

This sequence joins TRBV28 and TRBJ1-1; 10 positions match TRBD1. This CDR3 contains 15 residues. V lost 8 bases to trimming and J lost 4 bases; unmatched junction nucleotides: 10. From germline, CDR1 is MDHEN and CDR2 SYDVKM. The CDR3 coding sequence is TGTGCCAGCGGGACCGGGGGACAGGGGCTCACTGAAGCTTTCTTT. Protein sequence: CASGTGGQGLTEAFF.